These T cell receptor beta chains were read from a single sample in a study of blood T cell repertoires in COVID-19. The data were produced by immunoSEQ multiplex PCR, yet TCRdb's version contains in-frame clones alone and is incomplete. This repertoire shows 250,000 to 350,000 clones, about 82% found once; its top ten account for around 4%. Sequencing was performed on peripheral blood. These TCRs come from a woman aged 50 to 60 with active or convalescent COVID-19. CDR3s include the opening cysteine and the closing phenylalanine or tryptophan. Fields, in order: D gene, J gene, V gene, clone size, CDR3 protein, CDR3 DNA. D genes are given only for firm matches. Size is omitted from some rows. Given values are once, few, many or a class for expanded clones.

D: .
J: TRBJ2-2
V: TRBV5-1
size: .
CDR3: CASSFRDTFANTGELFF
DNA: TGCGCCAGCAGCTTCCGGGACACATTCGCGAACACCGGGGAGCTGTTTTTT

D: .
J: TRBJ2-2
V: TRBV25-1
size: .
CDR3: CASRPDLNTGELFF
DNA: TGTGCCAGCAGACCCGACTTAAACACCGGGGAGCTGTTTTTT

D: .
J: TRBJ2-7
V: TRBV10-3
size: .
CDR3: CAISPGKTYEQYF
DNA: TGTGCCATCAGCCCGGGGAAGACCTACGAGCAGTACTTC

D: .
J: TRBJ1-1
V: TRBV3-1/TRBV3-2
size: .
CDR3: CASSLRGFNTEAFF
DNA: TGTGCCAGCAGTCTCAGGGGCTTCAACACTGAAGCTTTCTTT

D: .
J: TRBJ2-1
V: TRBV28
size: .
CDR3: CASSRQVGEQFF
DNA: TGTGCCAGCAGTCGACAGGTCGGTGAGCAGTTCTTC

D: .
J: TRBJ1-4
V: TRBV19
size: .
CDR3: CASTPRGRKGEKLFF
DNA: TGTGCCAGTACCCCGCGAGGGAGGAAAGGTGAAAAACTGTTTTTT

D: TRBD2
J: TRBJ2-1
V: TRBV11-1
size: few
CDR3: CASSFSGTSGNNEQFF
DNA: TGTGCCAGCAGCTTTTCCGGGACTAGCGGGAACAATGAGCAGTTCTTC

D: .
J: TRBJ1-6
V: TRBV6-5
size: .
CDR3: CASSYSLGHINSPLHF
DNA: TGTGCCAGCAGTTATTCACTTGGACACATAAATTCACCCCTCCACTTT

D: .
J: TRBJ1-1
V: TRBV28
size: .
CDR3: CASRQNTGMNTEAFF
DNA: TGTGCCAGCAGACAAAATACAGGAATGAACACTGAAGCTTTCTTT

D: .
J: TRBJ1-3
V: TRBV5-5
size: .
CDR3: CASSLAGDGNTIYF
DNA: TGTGCCAGCAGCTTGGCAGGGGATGGAAACACCATATATTTT

D: .
J: TRBJ2-3
V: TRBV5-1
size: .
CDR3: CASSSLFTDTQYF
DNA: TGCGCCAGCAGCTCCCTCTTCACAGATACGCAGTATTTT

D: TRBD1
J: TRBJ2-2
V: TRBV5-1
size: .
CDR3: CASSGNPTGAGTGELFF
DNA: TGCGCCAGCAGCGGAAATCCGACAGGGGCGGGCACCGGGGAGCTGTTTTTT

D: .
J: TRBJ1-1
V: TRBV5-6
size: .
CDR3: CASSWSDLGPLNTEAFF
DNA: TGTGCCAGCAGCTGGTCTGACCTTGGGCCTTTGAACACTGAAGCTTTCTTT

D: TRBD2
J: TRBJ2-5
V: TRBV7-2
size: .
CDR3: CASSLAAGGPETQYF
DNA: TGTGCCAGCAGCTTAGCGGCGGGAGGGCCAGAGACCCAGTACTTC

D: TRBD1
J: TRBJ1-1
V: TRBV28
size: .
CDR3: CASRTTGGPLTEAFF
DNA: TGTGCCAGCAGGACCACAGGGGGCCCGTTGACTGAAGCTTTCTTT

D: .
J: TRBJ1-5
V: TRBV6-2/TRBV6-3
size: .
CDR3: CASSYSMAVQHF
DNA: TGTGCCAGCAGTTACTCTATGGCGGTCCAGCATTTT

D: .
J: TRBJ1-1
V: TRBV19
size: .
CDR3: CASSMSRGGSTEAFF
DNA: TGTGCCAGTAGTATGTCCCGGGGGGGAAGCACTGAAGCTTTCTTT

D: .
J: TRBJ2-7
V: TRBV6-1
size: .
CDR3: CASSDQQGYEQYF
DNA: TGTGCCAGCAGTGATCAACAGGGCTACGAGCAGTACTTC

D: .
J: TRBJ1-1
V: TRBV27
size: .
CDR3: CASSLKVTGSYTEAFF
DNA: TGTGCCAGCAGTTTAAAGGTTACAGGGTCGTACACTGAAGCTTTCTTT

D: .
J: TRBJ1-2
V: TRBV5-8
size: .
CDR3: CASSFTNRGGYGYTF
DNA: TGTGCCAGCAGTTTTACCAACAGAGGGGGCTATGGCTACACCTTC

D: .
J: TRBJ1-1
V: TRBV4-2
size: once
CDR3: CASSQDRGGRTVNTEAFF
DNA: TGTGCCAGCAGCCAAGATCGGGGGGGCCGGACAGTAAACACTGAAGCTTTCTTT

D: .
J: TRBJ2-1
V: TRBV5-1
size: .
CDR3: CASSFFPPNEQFF
DNA: TGCGCCAGCAGCTTTTTCCCCCCGAATGAGCAGTTCTTC

D: TRBD2
J: TRBJ2-3
V: TRBV9
size: .
CDR3: CASSVEGLPTDTQYF
DNA: TGTGCCAGCAGCGTAGAGGGACTACCTACAGATACGCAGTATTTT

D: .
J: TRBJ1-2
V: TRBV16
size: once
CDR3: CASSQLGNGYTF
DNA: TGTGCCAGCAGCCAGCTTGGCAATGGCTACACCTTC

D: .
J: TRBJ2-3
V: TRBV12-2
size: once
CDR3: CASRFWLAGSTDTQYF
DNA: TGTGCAAGTCGCTTTTGGTTAGCGGGTAGCACAGATACGCAGTATTTT

D: TRBD1
J: TRBJ2-7
V: TRBV11-3
size: .
CDR3: CASSHRDRGYEQYF
DNA: TGTGCCAGCAGCCACCGGGACAGGGGCTACGAGCAGTACTTC

D: TRBD1
J: TRBJ1-1
V: TRBV27
size: .
CDR3: CASSSSRGLGTEAFF
DNA: TGTGCCAGCAGTTCGAGCAGGGGGCTGGGAACTGAAGCTTTCTTT

D: .
J: TRBJ1-6
V: TRBV5-8
size: once
CDR3: CASSTQSSYNSPLHF
DNA: TGTGCCAGCAGCACACAGAGCTCCTATAATTCACCCCTCCACTTT

D: .
J: TRBJ1-3
V: TRBV6-5
size: .
CDR3: CASSSQGPSGNTIYF
DNA: TGTGCCAGCAGTTCTCAGGGCCCTTCTGGAAACACCATATATTTT

D: TRBD2
J: TRBJ2-7
V: TRBV23-1
size: .
CDR3: CASSQSPSGSNYEQYF
DNA: TGCGCCAGCAGTCAATCGCCTAGCGGGAGTAACTACGAGCAGTACTTC

D: TRBD2
J: TRBJ2-1
V: TRBV6-6
size: .
CDR3: CASSTLAGGRNEQFF
DNA: TGTGCCAGCAGTACACTAGCGGGAGGGCGGAATGAGCAGTTCTTC

D: TRBD1
J: TRBJ1-4
V: TRBV7-9
size: .
CDR3: CASSPDRGTNEKLFF
DNA: TGTGCCAGCAGCCCTGACAGGGGAACTAATGAAAAACTGTTTTTT

D: TRBD2
J: TRBJ2-3
V: TRBV11-3
size: once
CDR3: CASSLDSSAGADTQYF
DNA: TGTGCCAGCAGCTTAGACTCTTCGGCGGGAGCAGATACGCAGTATTTT

D: TRBD1
J: TRBJ2-2
V: TRBV7-2
size: .
CDR3: CASRRDRDTGELFF
DNA: TGTGCCAGCAGACGGGACAGGGACACCGGGGAGCTGTTTTTT

D: .
J: TRBJ1-2
V: TRBV6-5
size: once
CDR3: CASSVDRRTYGYTF
DNA: TGTGCCAGCAGCGTAGACAGGCGGACATATGGCTACACCTTC

D: TRBD1
J: TRBJ1-4
V: TRBV28
size: .
CDR3: CASSLLGTGGSEKLFF
DNA: TGTGCCAGCAGTTTATTAGGGACAGGGGGAAGTGAAAAACTGTTTTTT

D: .
J: TRBJ2-5
V: TRBV12-3/TRBV12-4
size: .
CDR3: CASSLGIQETQYF
DNA: TGTGCCAGCAGTTTGGGCATCCAAGAGACCCAGTACTTC

D: TRBD2
J: TRBJ2-3
V: TRBV7-9
size: .
CDR3: CASSSTSATDTQYF
DNA: TGTGCCAGCAGCTCCACTAGCGCCACAGATACGCAGTATTTT

D: .
J: TRBJ1-1
V: TRBV6-5
size: .
CDR3: CASRRGGSTEAFF
DNA: TGTGCCAGCAGGCGGGGAGGGAGCACTGAAGCTTTCTTT

D: TRBD2
J: TRBJ2-7
V: TRBV5-6
size: few
CDR3: CASSDRTSGNYEQYF
DNA: TGTGCCAGCAGCGATCGGACTAGCGGGAACTACGAGCAGTACTTC

D: .
J: TRBJ2-1
V: TRBV28
size: once
CDR3: CASRPGERGGEQFF
DNA: TGTGCCAGCAGACCAGGAGAACGAGGAGGTGAGCAGTTCTTC

D: .
J: TRBJ2-1
V: TRBV11-3
size: .
CDR3: CASSFGGGGPYNEQFF
DNA: TGTGCCAGCAGCTTTGGGGGCGGGGGACCTTACAATGAGCAGTTCTTC

D: .
J: TRBJ1-6
V: TRBV6-5
size: few
CDR3: CASSVRDINSPLHF
DNA: TGTGCCAGCTCAGTCCGGGACATAAATTCACCCCTCCACTTT

D: TRBD2
J: TRBJ2-2
V: TRBV9
size: .
CDR3: CASSRHSGSGAGELFF
DNA: TGTGCCAGCAGTCGCCATAGCGGGAGCGGCGCCGGGGAGCTGTTTTTT

D: TRBD1
J: TRBJ1-2
V: TRBV10-3
size: few
CDR3: CAISETGQGVVGYTF
DNA: TGTGCCATCAGTGAGACCGGACAGGGAGTGGTGGGCTACACCTTC

D: .
J: TRBJ1-2
V: TRBV30
size: few
CDR3: CAWSVHRVSLDYGYTF
DNA: TGTGCCTGGAGTGTACACCGGGTCTCTCTAGACTATGGCTACACCTTC

D: TRBD2
J: TRBJ2-7
V: TRBV5-4
size: .
CDR3: CASSKKRDSSYEQYF
DNA: TGTGCCAGCAGCAAGAAGCGGGATAGCTCCTACGAGCAGTACTTC

D: .
J: TRBJ2-5
V: TRBV18
size: .
CDR3: CASSPPRLPGGPEETQYF
DNA: TGTGCCAGCTCACCACCTCGACTCCCCGGGGGGCCGGAAGAGACCCAGTACTTC

D: .
J: TRBJ1-3
V: TRBV19
size: .
CDR3: CASIGDTIYF
DNA: TGTGCCTCGATCGGGGACACCATATATTTT

D: .
J: TRBJ1-1
V: TRBV5-1
size: .
CDR3: CASSLSGDDTEAFF
DNA: TGCGCCAGCAGCTTGAGCGGGGACGACACTGAAGCTTTCTTT

D: .
J: TRBJ2-1
V: TRBV11-2
size: .
CDR3: CASSLGGSTGYHEQFF
DNA: TGTGCCAGCAGCTTGGGGGGATCGACAGGGTACCATGAGCAGTTCTTC